A selection of T cell receptor beta chains follows, all from one sample in a study of cytomegalovirus exposure and HLA in healthy donors. TCRdb's copy holds only in-frame clones and misses some; the assay was immunoSEQ multiplex PCR. The sample lists 150,000 to 200,000 clones; about 83% were seen once. The source material was PBMCs. These receptors originate from a man in his forties in good health and CMV-seropositive. The CDR3 runs from the conserved cysteine through the conserved F or W. The order of the fields is J gene, V gene, CDR3 length, clone size, D gene, CDR3 DNA, CDR3 protein. The D gene is left open where the match is weak. Some rows mark clone size as missing; the rest say once, few, many or name a class of expanded clone.

TRBJ2-1,TRBV30,15,NA,TRBD2,TGTGCCTGGAGTGTAATGGGACTAGTCTACAATGAGCAGTTCTTC,CAWSVMGLVYNEQFF
TRBJ1-5,TRBV6-5,12,NA,NA,TGTGCCAGCAGCCACCGCGGTCAGCCCCAGCATTTT,CASSHRGQPQHF
TRBJ1-2,TRBV5-1,15,NA,TRBD1,TGCGCCAGCAGAACCGGGACAGGGGAGGGCTATGGCTACACCTTC,CASRTGTGEGYGYTF
TRBJ2-1,TRBV11-3,15,NA,NA,TGTGCCAGCAGCCCTGGGCCGAAACCCTACAATGAGCAGTTCTTC,CASSPGPKPYNEQFF
TRBJ2-2,TRBV27,16,NA,NA,TGTGCCAGCAGTTTAAGCGGAGGGCGGAGCACCGGGGAGCTGTTTTTT,CASSLSGGRSTGELFF
TRBJ1-5,TRBV7-9,16,NA,TRBD1,TGTGCCAGCAGCTTAGTTTCACGCAGGGGGGATCAGCCCCAGCATTTT,CASSLVSRRGDQPQHF
TRBJ2-2,TRBV6-1,13,few,NA,TGTGCCCTCAAGCGGTCGAACACCGGGGAGCTGTTTTTT,CALKRSNTGELFF
TRBJ1-6,TRBV27,17,NA,TRBD1,TGTGCCAGCAGTTTAGGACAGGGAGGATCCTATAATTCACCCCTCCACTTT,CASSLGQGGSYNSPLHF
TRBJ2-7,TRBV5-1,14,NA,TRBD1,TGCGCCGGCAGCGTCGGGACAGGGACCTACGAGCAGTACTTC,CAGSVGTGTYEQYF
TRBJ1-3,TRBV27,15,NA,NA,TGTGCCAGCAGTTTATCTCCCTTCTCTGGAAACACCATATATTTT,CASSLSPFSGNTIYF
TRBJ2-7,TRBV28,16,NA,NA,TGTGCCAGCAGTCTCCCCGACAGCGAAACTTCCTACGAGCAGTACTTC,CASSLPDSETSYEQYF
TRBJ2-2,TRBV7-3,14,NA,TRBD1,TGTGCCAGCAGCCCTACAGGGGGAACCGGGGAGCTGTTTTTT,CASSPTGGTGELFF
TRBJ1-2,TRBV6-6,16,few,NA,TGTGCCAGCAGTTACTCGGCGCAGGAACCCAACTATGGCTACACCTTC,CASSYSAQEPNYGYTF
TRBJ2-7,TRBV5-1,14,NA,NA,TGCGCCAGCAGCTTCCCCGGACAGATCAACGAGCAGTACTTC,CASSFPGQINEQYF
TRBJ1-1,TRBV10-2,16,NA,TRBD1,TGCGCCAGCAGTGCCCTGGGACAGGGTTCTGGCACTGAAGCTTTCTTT,CASSALGQGSGTEAFF
TRBJ2-5,TRBV7-9,15,NA,NA,TGTGCCAGCAGCCCAACCCAGGGCTTCCAAGAGACCCAGTACTTC,CASSPTQGFQETQYF
TRBJ1-1,TRBV5-1,15,NA,NA,TGCGCCAGCAGCTTGGTCTTCAGGGGAAGAACTGAAGCTTTCTTT,CASSLVFRGRTEAFF
TRBJ2-7,TRBV7-8,12,NA,NA,TGTGCCAGCAGCACACAAGACTACGAGCAGTACTTC,CASSTQDYEQYF
TRBJ2-1,TRBV7-8,19,NA,TRBD2,TGTGCCAGCAGCTTAGCGCTACTAGCGGGAGTGGCGTCCTACAATGAGCAGTTCTTC,CASSLALLAGVASYNEQFF
TRBJ2-1,TRBV11-2,14,NA,NA,TGTGCCAGCAGCTCCTTTGGCTTCAGCAATGAGCAGTTCTTC,CASSSFGFSNEQFF
TRBJ2-7,TRBV14,12,NA,TRBD1,TGTGCCAGCAGCCTGGACAGGGGCTCGCAGTACTTC,CASSLDRGSQYF
TRBJ2-2,TRBV7-7,18,NA,TRBD1,TGTGCCAGCAGCTTAGCCGCCCGGACAGGGGTCAGCACCGGGGAGCTGTTTTTT,CASSLAARTGVSTGELFF
TRBJ2-7,TRBV18,13,NA,TRBD1,TGTGCCAGCTCCGGACAGGGTACCTACGAGCAGTACTTC,CASSGQGTYEQYF
TRBJ1-1,TRBV28,12,NA,NA,TGTGCCAGCAGTTTACAGAACACTGAAGCTTTCTTT,CASSLQNTEAFF
TRBJ2-4,TRBV6-6,13,NA,TRBD1,TGTGCCAGCAGAAACGACAGGGTTAGCATTCAGTACTTC,CASRNDRVSIQYF
TRBJ2-5,TRBV5-6,15,NA,TRBD2,TGTGCCAGCAGCTTGGAAGCGGGAGGGCCGGGGACCCAGTACTTC,CASSLEAGGPGTQYF
TRBJ1-5,TRBV28,14,NA,NA,TGTGCCAGCAGTTTATTGGGGGGGCTAGGGCCCCAGCATTTT,CASSLLGGLGPQHF
TRBJ1-4,TRBV2,11,NA,NA,TGTGCCAGCAGTGAAGGGCAAAAACTGTTTTTT,CASSEGQKLFF
TRBJ2-5,TRBV28,17,NA,TRBD2,TGTGCCAGCAGTTCCATTCTAGCGGGAGGGGAGGGGGAGACCCAGTACTTC,CASSSILAGGEGETQYF
TRBJ1-1,TRBV28,11,NA,NA,TGTGCCAGCGATGCTGGGAGGAAAGCTTTCTTT,CASDAGRKAFF